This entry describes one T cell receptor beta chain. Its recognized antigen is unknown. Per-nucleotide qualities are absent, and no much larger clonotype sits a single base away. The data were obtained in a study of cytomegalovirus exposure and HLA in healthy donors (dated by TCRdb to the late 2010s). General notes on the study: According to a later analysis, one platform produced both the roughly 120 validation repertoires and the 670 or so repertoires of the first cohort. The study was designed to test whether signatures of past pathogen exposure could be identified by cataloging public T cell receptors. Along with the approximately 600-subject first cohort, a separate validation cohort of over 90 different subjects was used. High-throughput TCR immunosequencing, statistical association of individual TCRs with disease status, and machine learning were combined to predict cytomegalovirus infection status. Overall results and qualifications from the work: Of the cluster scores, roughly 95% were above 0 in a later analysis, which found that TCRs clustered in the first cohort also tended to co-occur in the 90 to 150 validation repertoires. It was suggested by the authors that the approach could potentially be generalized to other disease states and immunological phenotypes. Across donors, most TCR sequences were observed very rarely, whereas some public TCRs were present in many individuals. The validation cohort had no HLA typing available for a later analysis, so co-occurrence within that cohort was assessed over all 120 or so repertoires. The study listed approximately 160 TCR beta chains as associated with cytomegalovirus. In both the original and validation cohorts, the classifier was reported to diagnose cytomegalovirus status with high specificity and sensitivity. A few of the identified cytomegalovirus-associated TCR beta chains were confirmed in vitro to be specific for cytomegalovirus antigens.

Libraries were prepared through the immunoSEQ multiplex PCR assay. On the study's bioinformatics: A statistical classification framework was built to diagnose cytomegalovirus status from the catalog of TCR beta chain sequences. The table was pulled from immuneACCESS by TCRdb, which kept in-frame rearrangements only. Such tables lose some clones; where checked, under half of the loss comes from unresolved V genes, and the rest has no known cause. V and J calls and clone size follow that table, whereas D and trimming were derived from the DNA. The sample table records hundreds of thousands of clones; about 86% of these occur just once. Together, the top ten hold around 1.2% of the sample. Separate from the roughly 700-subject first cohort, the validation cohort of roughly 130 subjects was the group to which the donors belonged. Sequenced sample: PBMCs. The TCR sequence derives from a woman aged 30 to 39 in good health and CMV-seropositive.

The nucleotide sequence is given as TGTGCCAGCAGTTCTATCCGCCTAACCAGCGTAGATACGCAGTATTTT. Its coded protein is CASSSIRLTSVDTQYF. The chain links TRBV27 with TRBJ2-3; a confident D gene designation cannot be given. Relative to germline, V is 4 bases shorter and J is 5 bases shorter, with 19 bases between their ends. The CDR3 numbers 16 residues from cysteine through phenylalanine. CDR3 DNA is the only sequence kept; it has 48 bases, read in frame from the first base. CDR1 and CDR2, per the germline V gene (reference sequence), are MNHEY and SMNVEV.